A selection of T cell receptor beta chains follows, all from one sample in a study of response to subunit inactivated influenza vaccine. TCRdb re-analysed the RT-PCR reads in MiXCR, keeping a single row per CDR3 protein. The table includes roughly 500,000 distinct CDR3 sequences, 25% detected once. The specimen was CD4+ T cells sorted from PBMCs, collected roughly 5 days after vaccination. The receptors originated from a man in his fifties or sixties who received an inactivated influenza vaccine. Both conserved end residues are part of each CDR3. The D gene is left open where the match is weak. Clone size is shown for a subset of rows, as once, few, many or a class of expanded clone.

V gene: TRBV7-2; D gene: TRBD2; clone size: -; J gene: TRBJ2-7; CDR3 protein: CASSLSGRTSYEQYF; CDR3 DNA: TGTGCCAGCAGCCTTAGCGGGAGAACCTCCTACGAGCAGTACTTC
V gene: TRBV3-1; D gene: TRBD2; clone size: -; J gene: TRBJ2-5; CDR3 protein: CASRLLGLAGGPGETQYF; CDR3 DNA: TGTGCCAGCAGGCTACTGGGACTAGCGGGAGGGCCGGGAGAGACCCAGTACTTC
V gene: TRBV12-3/TRBV12-4; D gene: TRBD2; clone size: -; J gene: TRBJ2-3; CDR3 protein: CASRQREATDTQYF; CDR3 DNA: TGTGCCAGCCGGCAGCGGGAGGCCACAGATACGCAGTATTTT
V gene: TRBV15; D gene: -; clone size: few; J gene: TRBJ2-5; CDR3 protein: CATSRVGVETQYF; CDR3 DNA: TGTGCCACCAGCAGAGTGGGGGTGGAGACCCAGTACTTC
V gene: TRBV28; D gene: -; clone size: -; J gene: TRBJ2-7; CDR3 protein: CATGIPPSYEQYF; CDR3 DNA: TGTGCCACCGGGATTCCACCCAGCTACGAGCAGTACTTC
V gene: TRBV6-5; D gene: TRBD1; clone size: few; J gene: TRBJ1-6; CDR3 protein: CASSYSGQGSSYNSPLHF; CDR3 DNA: TGTGCCAGCAGTTACTCCGGACAGGGAAGCTCCTATAATTCACCCCTCCACTTT
V gene: TRBV6-5; D gene: TRBD1; clone size: -; J gene: TRBJ1-1; CDR3 protein: CASSYGTVNTEAFF; CDR3 DNA: TGTGCCAGCAGTTACGGGACAGTAAACACTGAAGCTTTCTTT
V gene: TRBV4-3; D gene: TRBD2; clone size: -; J gene: TRBJ2-1; CDR3 protein: CASSHQAGSWDEQFF; CDR3 DNA: TGCGCCAGCAGCCATCAAGCGGGATCCTGGGATGAGCAGTTCTTC
V gene: TRBV29-1; D gene: -; clone size: -; J gene: TRBJ1-1; CDR3 protein: CSVRKDLNTEAFF; CDR3 DNA: TGCAGCGTCCGTAAGGACCTGAACACTGAAGCTTTCTTT
V gene: TRBV18; D gene: TRBD2; clone size: -; J gene: TRBJ2-3; CDR3 protein: CASSALAGAHTQYF; CDR3 DNA: TGTGCCAGCTCGGCACTAGCGGGGGCTCATACGCAGTATTTT
V gene: TRBV4-1; D gene: -; clone size: -; J gene: TRBJ2-7; CDR3 protein: CASSLGESYNEQYF; CDR3 DNA: TGCGCCAGCAGCCTAGGAGAGAGCTACAATGAGCAGTACTTC
V gene: TRBV5-6; D gene: -; clone size: many; J gene: TRBJ2-2; CDR3 protein: CASSLAGPGELFF; CDR3 DNA: TGTGCCAGCAGCTTGGCGGGGCCCGGGGAGCTGTTTTTT
V gene: TRBV5-1; D gene: -; clone size: -; J gene: TRBJ1-5; CDR3 protein: CASSLEPGSPPQPQHF; CDR3 DNA: TGCGCCAGCAGCTTGGAGCCGGGTTCACCTCCCCAGCCCCAGCATTTT
V gene: TRBV29-1; D gene: TRBD2; clone size: -; J gene: TRBJ2-3; CDR3 protein: CSVMTGTSSSDTQYF; CDR3 DNA: TGCAGCGTTATGACCGGGACTAGCTCATCAGATACGCAGTATTTT
V gene: TRBV7-9; D gene: -; clone size: many; J gene: TRBJ2-7; CDR3 protein: CASSRWTNQGEQYF; CDR3 DNA: TGTGCCAGCAGCAGGTGGACAAACCAGGGGGAGCAGTACTTC
V gene: TRBV28; D gene: -; clone size: -; J gene: TRBJ2-7; CDR3 protein: CASSLPRVYEQYF; CDR3 DNA: TGTGCCAGCAGTTTACCCAGGGTGTACGAGCAGTACTTC
V gene: TRBV27; D gene: -; clone size: -; J gene: TRBJ2-7; CDR3 protein: CASSLRDTTYEQYF; CDR3 DNA: TGTGCCAGCAGTCTGCGGGACACAACCTACGAGCAGTACTTC
V gene: TRBV5-1; D gene: -; clone size: -; J gene: TRBJ2-3; CDR3 protein: CASSLSISVTDTQYF; CDR3 DNA: TGCGCCAGCAGCTTGTCGATTAGCGTCACCGATACGCAGTATTTT
V gene: TRBV20-1; D gene: -; clone size: -; J gene: TRBJ2-2; CDR3 protein: CSARDVRGKNTGELFF; CDR3 DNA: TGCAGTGCTAGAGATGTGAGAGGGAAAAACACCGGGGAGCTGTTTTTT
V gene: TRBV24-1; D gene: -; clone size: few; J gene: TRBJ1-2; CDR3 protein: CATSDFPDILCGYTF; CDR3 DNA: TGTGCCACCAGTGATTTTCCGGACATCCTCTGTGGCTACACCTTC
V gene: TRBV12-3/TRBV12-4; D gene: TRBD1; clone size: few; J gene: TRBJ2-7; CDR3 protein: CATRSTGSYEQYF; CDR3 DNA: TGTGCCACCCGTTCGACAGGGTCCTACGAGCAGTACTTC
V gene: TRBV11-2; D gene: TRBD1; clone size: -; J gene: TRBJ2-3; CDR3 protein: CASSLVGRGPDTQYF; CDR3 DNA: TGTGCCAGCAGCTTAGTCGGCAGGGGGCCTGATACGCAGTATTTT
V gene: TRBV20-1; D gene: -; clone size: -; J gene: TRBJ2-3; CDR3 protein: CSALIRDPGYDTQYF; CDR3 DNA: TGCAGTGCTTTGATTAGGGACCCGGGCTACGATACGCAGTATTTT
V gene: TRBV11-2; D gene: -; clone size: few; J gene: TRBJ2-7; CDR3 protein: CASGVTGSSYEQYF; CDR3 DNA: TGTGCCAGCGGTGTGACAGGTAGCTCCTACGAGCAGTACTTC
V gene: TRBV7-2; D gene: -; clone size: few; J gene: TRBJ1-2; CDR3 protein: CASSNIGYTF; CDR3 DNA: TGTGCCAGCAGCAATATTGGCTACACCTTC
V gene: TRBV9; D gene: TRBD1; clone size: few; J gene: TRBJ2-2; CDR3 protein: CASSVDRDRPNTGELFF; CDR3 DNA: TGTGCCAGCAGCGTGGACAGGGACAGGCCGAACACCGGGGAGCTGTTTTTT
V gene: TRBV28; D gene: TRBD2; clone size: many; J gene: TRBJ2-2; CDR3 protein: CASNLLAGDTGELFF; CDR3 DNA: TGTGCCAGCAACCTACTAGCGGGAGACACCGGGGAGCTGTTTTTT
V gene: TRBV2; D gene: TRBD1; clone size: -; J gene: TRBJ2-7; CDR3 protein: CASSLQTGAYEQYF; CDR3 DNA: TGTGCCAGCAGTCTCCAGACAGGGGCCTACGAGCAGTACTTC
V gene: TRBV5-1; D gene: TRBD2; clone size: -; J gene: TRBJ2-1; CDR3 protein: CASSFGGSHEQFF; CDR3 DNA: TGCGCCAGCAGCTTCGGGGGGTCCCATGAGCAGTTCTTC
V gene: TRBV4-3; D gene: TRBD2; clone size: few; J gene: TRBJ2-4; CDR3 protein: CASSQGVLAVAKNIQYF; CDR3 DNA: TGCGCCAGCAGCCAGGGGGTACTAGCGGTAGCCAAAAACATTCAGTACTTC
V gene: TRBV20-1; D gene: -; clone size: -; J gene: TRBJ2-7; CDR3 protein: CSAPQTGGAKEQYF; CDR3 DNA: TGCAGTGCTCCCCAGACAGGAGGTGCAAAAGAGCAGTACTTC
V gene: TRBV29-1; D gene: -; clone size: -; J gene: TRBJ1-3; CDR3 protein: CSVEARTVSGNTIYF; CDR3 DNA: TGCAGCGTTGAAGCCCGGACGGTCTCTGGAAACACCATATATTTT
V gene: TRBV25-1; D gene: TRBD1; clone size: -; J gene: TRBJ2-4; CDR3 protein: CASSERTGIGTKNIQYF; CDR3 DNA: TGTGCCAGCAGTGAAAGGACAGGGATAGGAACCAAAAACATTCAGTACTTC
V gene: TRBV5-5; D gene: TRBD1; clone size: -; J gene: TRBJ2-3; CDR3 protein: CASSLARTGPGGDTQYF; CDR3 DNA: TGTGCCAGCAGCTTGGCAAGGACAGGGCCAGGTGGAGATACGCAGTATTTT
V gene: TRBV7-9; D gene: -; clone size: few; J gene: TRBJ2-7; CDR3 protein: CASSLVTLGYEQYF; CDR3 DNA: TGTGCCAGCAGCTTAGTGACTCTGGGCTACGAGCAGTACTTC
V gene: TRBV7-8; D gene: -; clone size: few; J gene: TRBJ1-4; CDR3 protein: CASSPWETNEKLFF; CDR3 DNA: TGTGCCAGCAGCCCGTGGGAAACTAATGAAAAACTGTTTTTT
V gene: TRBV21-1; D gene: -; clone size: -; J gene: TRBJ2-1; CDR3 protein: CASSKPQGILENEQFF; CDR3 DNA: TGTGCCAGCAGCAAACCCCAGGGCATCCTTGAAAATGAGCAGTTCTTC
V gene: TRBV20-1; D gene: -; clone size: -; J gene: TRBJ1-5; CDR3 protein: CSAREWMSQPQHF; CDR3 DNA: TGCAGTGCTAGAGAATGGATGAGTCAGCCCCAGCATTTT
V gene: TRBV11-2; D gene: -; clone size: -; J gene: TRBJ2-3; CDR3 protein: CASSLDRLVQGTQYF; CDR3 DNA: TGTGCCAGCAGCTTGGACCGACTAGTTCAGGGTACGCAGTATTTT
V gene: TRBV12-3/TRBV12-4; D gene: -; clone size: -; J gene: TRBJ1-5; CDR3 protein: CASSLLRQAFSNQPQHF; CDR3 DNA: TGTGCCAGCAGCTTACTCCGACAGGCCTTTAGCAATCAGCCCCAGCATTTT